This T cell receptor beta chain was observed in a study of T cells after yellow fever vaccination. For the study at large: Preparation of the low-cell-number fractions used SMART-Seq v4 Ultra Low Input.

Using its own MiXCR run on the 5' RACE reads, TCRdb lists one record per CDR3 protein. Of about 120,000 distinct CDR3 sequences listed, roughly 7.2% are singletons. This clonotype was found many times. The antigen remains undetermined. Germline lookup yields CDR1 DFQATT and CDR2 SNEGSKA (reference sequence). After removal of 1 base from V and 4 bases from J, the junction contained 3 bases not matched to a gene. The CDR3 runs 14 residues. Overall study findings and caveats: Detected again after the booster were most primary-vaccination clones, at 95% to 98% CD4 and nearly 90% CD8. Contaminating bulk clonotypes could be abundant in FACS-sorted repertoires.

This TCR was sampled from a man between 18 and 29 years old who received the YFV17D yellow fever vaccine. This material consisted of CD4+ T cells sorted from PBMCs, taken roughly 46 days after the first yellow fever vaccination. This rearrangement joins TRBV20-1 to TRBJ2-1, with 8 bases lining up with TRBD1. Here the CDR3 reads CSARGDRLYNEQFF. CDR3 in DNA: TGCAGTGCTAGAGGGGACAGGCTATACAATGAGCAGTTCTTC.